This section outlines one T cell receptor (beta chain) sequence together with its context. This sample stems from a study of blood T cell repertoires in COVID-19. This table comes from immunoSEQ multiplex PCR, and its TCRdb copy is limited to in-frame clones, with some not included. The sample consists of 200,000 to 300,000 clones, 75% to 90% of them appearing once. The TCR was taken from a man between 40 and 49 years old with acute or convalescent COVID-19. The sequenced sample was peripheral blood.

This CDR3 is CASSRGGGNQPQHF. Here the CDR3 DNA reads TGTGCCAGCAGCCGCGGAGGGGGCAATCAGCCCCAGCATTTT. This chain links TRBV11-2 with TRBJ1-5; possibly TRBD1 for D (5 bases). Germline CDR1 SGHAT, CDR2 FQNNGV. The CDR3 has 14 residues. V lost 5 bases to trimming and J lost 2 bases, with 10 bases between them.